This TCR beta chain was identified during a study of early T cells in non-severe SARS-CoV-2 infection. The TCR library protocol was used to attach unique molecular identifiers. These identifiers were attached to individual cDNA molecules. TCRdb reprocessed the 5' RACE reads with MiXCR, giving one entry per CDR3 protein. The table has just over 65,000 distinct CDR3 sequences, approximately 13% seen once. Germline V gene sequence: CDR1 SQVTM, CDR2 ANQGSEA. V shed 2 bases and J 8 bases; nucleotides not matched to a gene: 9. The CDR3 contains 14 residues. This clonotype was found many times. The sequenced sample consisted of whole blood. The rearrangement uses TRBV29-1 and TRBJ2-1; 7 bases match TRBD1. This clonotype was obtained from an adult who was a healthcare worker with PCR-confirmed SARS-CoV-2 infection or an uninfected control (not recorded which). CDR3 nucleotide sequence: TGCAGCGTTGAATTGACAGGGAGAGACTATGAGCAGTTCTTC. This encodes CSVELTGRDYEQFF.